This T cell receptor (beta chain) was identified during a study of shared clonotypes between healthy human individuals. In the original analysis: ImmunoSEQ output held junction-only sequences without quality scores, so filtering differed. The assay was immunoSEQ multiplex PCR, and TCRdb's table has in-frame clones only and misses some. Clonal size and the V and J genes are those of that table, whereas D and trimming came from the DNA. The sample consists of roughly 2.2 million clones, 92% of them appearing once. The CDR3 runs to 14 residues. With 8 bases clipped from V and 2 bases from J, the junction kept 6 bases outside the gene matches. In germline, CDR1 is SEHNR, CDR2 FQNEAQ (reference sequence).

The sequenced sample was naive CD4+ T cells from PBMCs. As for subset: CD45RA+ positively selected. The origin of this receptor is a man aged 18 to 30 in good health. Some clones in this sample may be carry-over from other donors' samples. This chain connects TRBV7-9 to TRBJ1-5; TRBD1 matches at 7 bases. The CDR3 sequence is CASGHGQGNQPQHF. The CDR3 DNA reads TGTGCCAGCGGCCACGGACAGGGCAATCAGCCCCAGCATTTT.